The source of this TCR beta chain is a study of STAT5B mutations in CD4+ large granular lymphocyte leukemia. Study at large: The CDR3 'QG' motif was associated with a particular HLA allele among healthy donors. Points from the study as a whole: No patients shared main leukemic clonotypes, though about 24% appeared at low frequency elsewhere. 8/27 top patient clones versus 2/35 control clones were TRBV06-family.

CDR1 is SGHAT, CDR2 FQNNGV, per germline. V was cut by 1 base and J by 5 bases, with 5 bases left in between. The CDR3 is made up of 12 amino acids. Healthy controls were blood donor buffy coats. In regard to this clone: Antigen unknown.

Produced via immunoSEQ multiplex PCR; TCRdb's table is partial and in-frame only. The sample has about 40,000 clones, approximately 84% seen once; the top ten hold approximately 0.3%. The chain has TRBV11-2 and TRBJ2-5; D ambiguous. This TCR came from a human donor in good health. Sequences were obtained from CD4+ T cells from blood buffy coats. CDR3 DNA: TGTGCCAGCAGCTTAGGGATGGAGACCCAGTACTTC. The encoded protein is CASSLGMETQYF.